The 19 T cell receptor beta chains in this list originate from one sample, sequenced in a study of metastatic and nonmetastatic thyroid tumors (dated by TCRdb to 2020 to 2022). Receptor amplification or capture employed PCR. TCRdb shows the sequencer as Illumina HiSeq 4000. TCRdb took the public reads, trimmed them with fastp at Q25, ran MiXCR for clone calling and kept in-frame beta chains. In all, the sample holds approximately 34,000 clones, and about 16% of those were seen once. The ten largest clonotypes hold around 3.7% of the sample. No patient had received any treatment before thyroid surgery. The sequenced sample consisted of blood. Receptor source: a female donor with papillary thyroid cancer or a benign thyroid nodule (not recorded which). Some clones in this sample may be carry-over from other donors' samples.

This clone was recorded at least ten times. The V call is TRBV28, the J call TRBJ1-5; tentatively, D is TRBD1 (5 bases). Trimming removed 2 bases at V and 2 bases at J, with 10 bases between. The CDR3 covers 15 residues. Germline V CDR1 and CDR2: MDHEN, SYDVKM. The CDR3 region is CASSLIGARNQPQHF. In DNA, the CDR3 is TGTGCCAGCAGTTTAATCGGGGCCCGCAATCAGCCCCAGCATTTT.

This clone was counted ten times or more. For the CDR3, the DNA is TGTGCCAGCAGTTACCCCGGGACATCGAACACTGAAGCTTTCTTT. This codes for CASSYPGTSNTEAFF. The V and J genes are TRBV6-6 and TRBJ1-1, with D possibly matching TRBD1 (6 bases). This CDR3 has 15 amino acids. Germline V gene sequence: CDR1 MNHNY, CDR2 SVGAGI (reference sequence). V dropped 2 bases and J dropped 1 base, with 11 bases sitting between them.

This clone has a count of ten or more. The V call is TRBV2, the J call TRBJ2-1; 10 bases match TRBD2. V gave up 4 bases and J gave up 7 bases; unmatched junction bases: 13. Germline V gives CDR1 SNHLY, CDR2 FYNNEI. The length of the CDR3 is 17 residues. The CDR3: CASSVGFGTSVKNEQFF. In DNA, the CDR3 is TGTGCCAGCAGTGTCGGCTTTGGGACTAGCGTTAAGAATGAGCAGTTCTTC.

In its sample, this clone was seen many times. Other DNA sequences of this sample code for an identical CDR3. The chain recombines TRBV3-1 with TRBJ2-3; D possibly corresponds to TRBD1 (6 bases). The CDR3 runs 12 residues. Trimming left V 4 bases short and J 4 bases short, with 6 bases between. Looked up from germline, CDR1 is LGHDT and CDR2 is YNNKEL (reference sequence). The CDR3 DNA reads as TGTGCCAGCAGCCGGGGGCCAGATACGCAGTATTTT. This sequence encodes CASSRGPDTQYF.

This clone was seen repeatedly, ten times or more. DNA of the CDR3: TGTGCCAGCAGCTTGGGAGGCCGTGACACCGGGGAGCTGTTTTTT. Its translation is CASSLGGRDTGELFF. The chain is built from TRBV5-4 and TRBJ2-2; D uncertain. CDR1 and CDR2 from the germline V gene are SGHNT and YYREEE (reference sequence). The CDR3 totals 15 residues. The germline V and J ends were trimmed by 0 bases and 3 bases, with 9 bases remaining between them. Looking up the rest from reference TRBV5-4 and TRBJ2-2 gives the full variable domain: ETGVTQSPTHLIKTRGQQVTLRCSSQSGHNTVSWYQQALGQGPQFIFQYYREEENGRGNFPPRFSGLQFPNYSSELNVNALELDDSALYLCASSLGGRDTGELFFGEGSRLTVL.

V is TRBV11-1 and J is TRBJ2-1, with TRBD2 matching over 11 bases. V dropped 5 bases and J dropped 9; count of bases not matched to a gene: 15. Looked up from germline, CDR1 is SGHAT and CDR2 is FQDESV (reference sequence). The CDR3 is 17 amino acids. The CDR3 DNA sequence: TGTGCCAGCAGCCCCGGGCGGCTAGCGGGAGGCGTATGTGAGCAGTTCTTC. It is translated as CASSPGRLAGGVCEQFF.

On this clone: At one end the junction does not follow the germline gene, possibly because of a read error. The CDR3 loop reads CTSLRGTSYEQYF. CDR3 DNA sequence: TGTACCAGCCTTCGGGGGACATCCTACGAGCAGTACTTC. V gene TRBV11-2 combines with J gene TRBJ2-7, with D perhaps being TRBD1 or TRBD2 (6 bases each). The CDR3 consists of 13 residues. Germline lookup yields CDR1 SGHAT and CDR2 FQNNGV.

Many counts were recorded for this clone. The chain couples TRBV19 to TRBJ2-5; 8 bases fit TRBD2. The germline CDR1 and CDR2 sequences are LNHDA and SQIVND (reference sequence). This CDR3 is 15 amino acids long. Trimming removed 5 bases from V and 3 bases from J; junction bases left unmatched: 8. CDR3 in DNA: TGTGCCAGTAGTGTTTCCGGGACTAGAAAAGAGACCCAGTACTTC. Its translation: CASSVSGTRKETQYF. Full variable domain (rest looked up from reference TRBV19 and TRBJ2-5): DGGITQSPKYLFRKEGQNVTLSCEQNLNHDAMYWYRQDPGQGLRLIYYSQIVNDFQKGDIAEGYSVSREKKESFPLTVTSAQKNPTAFYLCASSVSGTRKETQYFGPGTRLLVL.

This clone has ten or more counts. This chain links TRBV10-2 with TRBJ2-2; maybe TRBD2 (7 bases). The V and J ends lost 6 bases and 5 bases respectively, with 13 bases between them. The CDR3 loop spans 14 amino acids. The V gene's germline CDR1 is WSHSY and CDR2 SAAADI. The CDR3, as DNA: TGCGCCAGCAGACAGGGAGGGTGGACCGGGGAGCTGTTTTTT. It specifies CASRQGGWTGELFF.

In this sample, this clone turned up many times. V and J are TRBV5-6 and TRBJ1-2; D might be TRBD1 (5 bases). The CDR3 totals 14 residues. Trimming cost V 4 bases and J 2 bases, with 12 bases left between them. Germline V gene sequence: CDR1 SGHDT, CDR2 YYEEEE. The CDR3 spells CASSAGGVNYGYTF. The CDR3 bases are TGTGCCAGCAGCGCCGGGGGGGTCAACTATGGCTACACCTTC.

V and J are TRBV7-2 and TRBJ1-1; a weak D match, TRBD1 (6 bases). V dropped 2 bases and J dropped 3 bases, with 10 bases sitting between them. Germline assignment: CDR1 SGHTA and CDR2 FQGNSA. The CDR3 totals 14 residues. CDR3 in amino acids: CASSLLQGYTEAFF. CDR3 DNA: TGTGCCAGCAGCTTACTCCAGGGGTACACTGAAGCTTTCTTT.

This clone has at least ten counts. The chain combines TRBV7-2 with TRBJ2-3; 11 bases match TRBD2. In germline, CDR1 is SGHTA, CDR2 FQGNSA. The V gene end was trimmed by 5 bases and the J gene end by 5 bases; junction bases not matched to a gene: 12. This CDR3 region has 17 residues. CDR3 DNA sequence: TGTGCCAGCAGCGTCGGGACTAGCGGTAGATCAGTAGATACGCAGTATTTT. It yields the protein CASSVGTSGRSVDTQYF.

In regard to this clone: One base away lies a much larger clone, so this may be a sequencing read error. Other DNA variants within this sample encode the same CDR3. J is TRBJ2-5 and V is TRBV5-6; perhaps TRBD1 as D (6 bases). Germline loops: CDR1 SGHDT, CDR2 YYEEEE. The CDR3 is 15 residues long. V was clipped by 0 bases and J by 4 bases, with 13 bases between them. The CDR3 DNA is TGTGCCAGCAGCTTGGGTACAGGGACCAGAGAGACCCAGTACTTC. This gives the protein CASSLGTGTRETQYF.

Ten or more counts support this clone. This rearrangement joins TRBV28 to TRBJ2-3, with D possibly being TRBD1 (6 bases). V shed 6 bases and J shed 5 bases, with 6 bases lying between them. CDR3 length: 11 residues. Germline assignment: CDR1 MDHEN and CDR2 SYDVKM. The CDR3 loop is CASRTGDTQYF. For the CDR3, the DNA is TGTGCCAGCAGGACAGGAGATACGCAGTATTTT.

This clone has at least ten counts. J is TRBJ2-2 and V is TRBV19, with 10 bases lining up with TRBD2. Trimming at V came to 4 bases and at J to 3 bases, leaving 5 bases not matched to a gene. The CDR3 runs to 16 residues. The germline CDR1 and CDR2 sequences are LNHDA and SQIVND (reference sequence). CDR3 DNA: TGTGCCAGTAGTAGCCTAGCGGGAGATGACACCGGGGAGCTGTTTTTT. Protein: CASSSLAGDDTGELFF.

This clone was found many times. V is TRBV18 and J is TRBJ1-5, with D unclear. Germline CDR1 KGHSH, CDR2 LQKENI. The V gene lost 4 bases and the J gene lost 4 bases, with 8 bases spanning the gap. The CDR3 covers 13 residues. The CDR3 DNA is TGTGCCAGCTCACTTACAGTGAATCAGCCCCAGCATTTT. This encodes CASSLTVNQPQHF.

The J gene is TRBJ2-7, the V gene TRBV3-1, with TRBD1 matching 7 bases. The CDR3 covers 15 residues. J gave up 2 bases and V 4 bases, and 8 bases lay outside the gene matches. The germline V gene encodes CDR1 LGHDT and CDR2 YNNKEL (reference sequence). The CDR3, as DNA: TGTGCCAGCAGCCCTCGGGGACAGCTAACCTACGAGCAGTACTTC. Translating gives CASSPRGQLTYEQYF.

This clone was counted between two and nine times. A much larger clone differs from this one at a single base, so this may be a read error. This chain uses TRBV28 with TRBJ2-3; D is uncertain. CDR3 size: 13 residues. Germline lookup yields CDR1 MDHEN and CDR2 SYDVKM. Trimming removed 4 bases from V and 4 bases from J, with 9 bases in between. The CDR3: CASSSNFADTQYF. The CDR3 DNA is TGTGCCAGCAGTTCTAACTTTGCAGATACGCAGTATTTT. Complete variable domain (other parts from reference TRBV28 and TRBJ2-3): DVKVTQSSRYLVKRTGEKVFLECVQDMDHENMFWYRQDPGLGLRLIYFSYDVKMKEKGDIPEGYSVSREKKERFSLILESASTNQTSMYLCASSSNFADTQYFGPGTRLTVL.

The chain couples TRBV20-1 to TRBJ2-2; TRBD2 aligns across 13 bases. V lost 1 base, J lost 3 bases, and 2 bases stayed unmatched. CDR3 length equals 16 residues. Germline V gene sequence: CDR1 DFQATT, CDR2 SNEGSKA (reference sequence). The CDR3 sequence is CSARGTSGGDTGELFF. DNA of the CDR3: TGCAGTGCTAGAGGGACTAGCGGGGGTGACACCGGGGAGCTGTTTTTT.